This T cell receptor beta chain derives from a study of blood T cell repertoires in COVID-19. Researchers sorted participants into cohorts using their self-reported clinical history. Sequencing used immunoSEQ multiplex PCR; TCRdb keeps in-frame clones, though not all of them. Of 200,000 to 250,000 clones detected, about 90% appear once; the ten largest clones hold over 3%. This CDR3 is built from 14 residues. The ends were cut back, 0 bases at V and 6 bases at J, with 11 bases in the middle. Germline values: CDR1 LGHNA, CDR2 YNFKEQ. Sequenced input: PBMCs or T cells enriched from blood (not recorded which). This chain joins TRBV4-2 and TRBJ1-1, with D unresolved. The origin of this receptor is a woman aged 45-65 years in a cohort exposed to, infected with or recovered from COVID-19 (not recorded which). The CDR3 nucleotides read TGTGCCAGCAGCCAAGATTCGGGGTTGGCTGAAGCTTTCTTT. Amino acid sequence: CASSQDSGLAEAFF.